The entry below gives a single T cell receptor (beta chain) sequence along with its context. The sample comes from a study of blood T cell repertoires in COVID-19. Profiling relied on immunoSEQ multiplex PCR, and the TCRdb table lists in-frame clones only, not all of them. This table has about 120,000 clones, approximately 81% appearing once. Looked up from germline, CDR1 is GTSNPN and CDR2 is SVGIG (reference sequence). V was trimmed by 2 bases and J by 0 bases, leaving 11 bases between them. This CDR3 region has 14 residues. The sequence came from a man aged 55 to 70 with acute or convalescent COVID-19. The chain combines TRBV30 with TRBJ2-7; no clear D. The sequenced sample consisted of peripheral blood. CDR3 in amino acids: CAWSSASSSYEQYF. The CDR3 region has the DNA TGTGCCTGGAGTTCTGCCTCGAGCTCCTACGAGCAGTACTTC. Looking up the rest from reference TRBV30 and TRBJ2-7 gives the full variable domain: SQTIHQWPATLVQPVGSPLSLECTVEGTSNPNLYWYRQAAGRGLQLLFYSVGIGQISSEVPQNLSASRPQDRQFILSSKKLLLSDSGFYLCAWSSASSSYEQYFGPGTRLTVT.